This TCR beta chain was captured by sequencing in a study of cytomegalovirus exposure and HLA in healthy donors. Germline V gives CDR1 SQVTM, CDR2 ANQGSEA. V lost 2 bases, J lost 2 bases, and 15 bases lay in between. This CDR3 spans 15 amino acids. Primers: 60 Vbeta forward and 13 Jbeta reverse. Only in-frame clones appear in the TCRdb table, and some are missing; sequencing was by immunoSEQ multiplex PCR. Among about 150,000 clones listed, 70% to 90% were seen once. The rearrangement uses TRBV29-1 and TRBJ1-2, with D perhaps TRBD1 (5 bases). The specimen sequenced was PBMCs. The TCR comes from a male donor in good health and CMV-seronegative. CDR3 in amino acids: CSVEPIRAGNYGYTF. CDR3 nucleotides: TGCAGCGTTGAACCTATTCGGGCAGGGAACTATGGCTACACCTTC.